This T cell receptor (beta chain) originates from a study of CD8 T cells in ankylosing spondylitis. TCRdb fed the 5' RACE reads into MiXCR, producing one record per CDR3 protein. The sample shows 160,000 or so distinct CDR3 sequences, roughly 10% of them seen only once. For this clonotype: An end of the junction differs from the germline gene, which may be a read error.

The CDR3 runs 14 residues. The V gene's germline CDR1 is SGHAT and CDR2 FQNNGV. The receptor was isolated from a female donor with ankylosing spondylitis or in good health (not recorded which). This sequence joins TRBV11-2 and TRBJ2-5; 9 bases are a match to TRBD2. The sample taken for sequencing was blood, either unsorted or a sorted T cell fraction (not recorded which). CDR3 DNA: TGTGCCAGCAGCCTGACTAGCGGCCAAGGGACCCAGTACTTC. Translated: CASSLTSGQGTQYF.